This T cell receptor (beta chain) was obtained from a study of T cell repertoires in cytomegalovirus infection. Study results and caveats: Pooled public TCR beta family frequency picked out CMV carriers with the relevant HLA. CMV-specific TCR beta clonotypes restricted by HLA-C were the ones dominating the ex vivo response.

A remark on this clonotype: Its antigen remains unidentified.

Germline CDR1 is SEHNR and CDR2 is FQNEAQ (reference sequence). The V and J ends lost 0 bases and 1 base respectively, with 12 bases between them. CDR3 length: 16 amino acids. MiXCR, run by TCRdb on the reads, gives a single entry per CDR3 protein. Of around 450,000 distinct CDR3 sequences in the sample, approximately 30% were seen once. This chain links TRBV7-9 with TRBJ1-1; D uncertain. The receptor was isolated from a human donor in good health (CMV status not recorded). Some clones in this sample may be carry-over from other donors' samples. The material sequenced was PBMCs. The CDR3 reads CASSLAGGGRNTEAFF. CDR3 nucleotides: TGTGCCAGCAGCTTAGCGGGAGGCGGACGGAACACTGAAGCTTTCTTT.